This section outlines one T cell receptor (beta chain) sequence together with its context. The antigen is undetermined. The sample is drawn from a study of siplizumab effects on memory and regulatory T cells. Notes on the study in general: To unstimulated subsets, only a minor fraction of alloreactive clones could be mapped. With siplizumab, mappable alloreactive CD4+ clones averaged roughly 69% Treg-derived, versus approximately 29% in controls.

Using a few donor pairs, the authors sequenced unstimulated naive, memory, effector memory and TEMRA subsets. Assay: immunoSEQ multiplex PCR; the TCRdb copy retains only in-frame clones and omits some. The sample consists of 90,000 to 95,000 clones, more than 95% of them appearing once. Sequenced input: naive CD4+ T cells sorted from blood. The source of this sequence is a human donor in good health.

The CDR3 sequence is CSVGMVITEAFF. The CDR3 DNA follows: TGCAGCGTTGGGATGGTGATCACTGAAGCTTTCTTT. The gene calls are TRBV29-1 and TRBJ1-1; D is undetermined. Looked up from germline, CDR1 is SQVTM and CDR2 is ANQGSEA. V lost 4 bases, J lost 4 bases, and 10 bases lay in between. This CDR3 has 12 residues.